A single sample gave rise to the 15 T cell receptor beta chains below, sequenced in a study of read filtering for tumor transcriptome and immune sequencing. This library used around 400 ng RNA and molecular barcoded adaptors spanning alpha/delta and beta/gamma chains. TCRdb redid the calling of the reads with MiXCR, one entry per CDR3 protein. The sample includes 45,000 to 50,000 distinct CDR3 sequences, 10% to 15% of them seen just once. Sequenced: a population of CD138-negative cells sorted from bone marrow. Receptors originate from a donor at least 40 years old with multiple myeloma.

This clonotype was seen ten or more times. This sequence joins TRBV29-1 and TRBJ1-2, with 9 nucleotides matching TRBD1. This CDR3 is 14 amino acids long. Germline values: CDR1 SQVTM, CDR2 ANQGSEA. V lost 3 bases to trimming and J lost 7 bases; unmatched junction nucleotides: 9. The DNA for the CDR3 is TGCAGCGTTGACTTCCAACAGGGGGCGCGTGGCTACACCTTC. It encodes CSVDFQQGARGYTF.

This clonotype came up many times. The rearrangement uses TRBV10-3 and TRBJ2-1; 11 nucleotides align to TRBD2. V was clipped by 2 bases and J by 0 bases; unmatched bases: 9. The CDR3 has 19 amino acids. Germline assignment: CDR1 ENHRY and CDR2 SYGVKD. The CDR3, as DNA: TGTGCCATCAGTGAGGGGACTAGCGGTGAAAAGAGCTCCTACAATGAGCAGTTCTTC. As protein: CAISEGTSGEKSSYNEQFF.

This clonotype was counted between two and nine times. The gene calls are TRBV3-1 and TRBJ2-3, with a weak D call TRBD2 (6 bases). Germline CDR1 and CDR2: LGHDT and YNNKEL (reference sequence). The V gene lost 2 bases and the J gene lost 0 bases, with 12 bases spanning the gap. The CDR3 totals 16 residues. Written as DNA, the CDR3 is TGTGCCAGCAGCCAAATGTCTGGGACTAGCACAGATACGCAGTATTTT. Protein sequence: CASSQMSGTSTDTQYF.

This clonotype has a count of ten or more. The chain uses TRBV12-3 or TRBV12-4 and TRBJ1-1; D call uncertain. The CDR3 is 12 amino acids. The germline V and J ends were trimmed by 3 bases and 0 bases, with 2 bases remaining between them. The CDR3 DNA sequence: TGTGCCAGCAGTTTGATGAACACTGAAGCTTTCTTT. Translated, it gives CASSLMNTEAFF.

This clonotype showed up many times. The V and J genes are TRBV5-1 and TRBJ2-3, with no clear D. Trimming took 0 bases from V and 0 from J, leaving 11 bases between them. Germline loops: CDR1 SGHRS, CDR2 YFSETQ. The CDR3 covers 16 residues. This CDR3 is CASSLGTQHSTDTQYF. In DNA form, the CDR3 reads TGCGCCAGCAGCTTGGGAACACAACATAGCACAGATACGCAGTATTTT. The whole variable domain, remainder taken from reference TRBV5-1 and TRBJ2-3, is KAGVTQTPRYLIKTRGQQVTLSCSPISGHRSVSWYQQTPGQGLQFLFEYFSETQRNKGNFPGRFSGRQFSNSRSEMNVSTLELGDSALYLCASSLGTQHSTDTQYFGPGTRLTVL.

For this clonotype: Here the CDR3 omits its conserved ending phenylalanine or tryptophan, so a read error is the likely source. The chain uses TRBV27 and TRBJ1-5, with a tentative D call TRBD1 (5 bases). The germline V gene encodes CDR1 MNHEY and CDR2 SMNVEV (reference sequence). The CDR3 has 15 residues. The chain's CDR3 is CTSRAGTASNQPQHS. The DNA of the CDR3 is TGCACCAGCAGGGCCGGGACCGCTAGCAATCAGCCCCAGCATTCT.

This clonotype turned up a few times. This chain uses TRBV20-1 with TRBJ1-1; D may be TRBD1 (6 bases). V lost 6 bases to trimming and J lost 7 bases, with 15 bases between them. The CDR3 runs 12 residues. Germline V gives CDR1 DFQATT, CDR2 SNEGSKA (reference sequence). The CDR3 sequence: CSALLRDIEAFF. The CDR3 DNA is TGCAGTGCCCTCCTTAGGGACATTGAAGCTTTCTTT.

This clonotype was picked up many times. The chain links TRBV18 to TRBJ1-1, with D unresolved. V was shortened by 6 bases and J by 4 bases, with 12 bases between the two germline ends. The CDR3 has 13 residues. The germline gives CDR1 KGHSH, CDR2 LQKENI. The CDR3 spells CASSFTAVTEAFF. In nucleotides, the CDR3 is TGTGCCAGCTCGTTCACAGCAGTCACTGAAGCTTTCTTT.

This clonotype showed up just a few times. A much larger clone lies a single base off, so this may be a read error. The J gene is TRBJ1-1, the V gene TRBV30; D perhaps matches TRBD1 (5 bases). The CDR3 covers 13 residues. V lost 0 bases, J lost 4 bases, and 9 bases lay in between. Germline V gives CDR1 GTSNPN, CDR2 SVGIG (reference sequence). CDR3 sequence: CAWSVAGGTEAFF. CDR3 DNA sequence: TGTGCCTGGAGTGTAGCCGGGGGCACTGAAGCTTTCTTT.

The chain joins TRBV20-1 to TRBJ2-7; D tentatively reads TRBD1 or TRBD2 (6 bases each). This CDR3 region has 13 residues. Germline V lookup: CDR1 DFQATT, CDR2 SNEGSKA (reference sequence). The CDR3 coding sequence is TGCGGCGCTAGAGGGGGGACGGACTACGAGCAGTACTTC. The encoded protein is CGARGGTDYEQYF.

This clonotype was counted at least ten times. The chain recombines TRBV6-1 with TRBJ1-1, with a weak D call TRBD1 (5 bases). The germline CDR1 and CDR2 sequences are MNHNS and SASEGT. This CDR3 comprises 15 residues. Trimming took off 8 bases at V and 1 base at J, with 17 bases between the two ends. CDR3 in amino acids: CASRGGGGANTEAFF. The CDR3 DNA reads TGTGCCAGCCGCGGGGGGGGAGGGGCGAACACTGAAGCTTTCTTT.

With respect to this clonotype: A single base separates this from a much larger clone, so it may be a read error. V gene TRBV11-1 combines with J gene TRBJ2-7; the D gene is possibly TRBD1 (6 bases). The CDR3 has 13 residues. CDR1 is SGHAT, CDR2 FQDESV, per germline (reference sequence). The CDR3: CASSRQAAYEQNF. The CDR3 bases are TGTGCCAGCAGCCGACAGGCTGCCTACGAGCAGAACTTC.

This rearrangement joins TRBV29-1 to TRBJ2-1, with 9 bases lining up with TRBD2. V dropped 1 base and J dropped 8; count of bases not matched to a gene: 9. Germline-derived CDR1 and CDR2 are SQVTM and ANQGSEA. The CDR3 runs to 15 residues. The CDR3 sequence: CSVEGGRASSDEQFF. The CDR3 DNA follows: TGCAGCGTTGAAGGCGGGAGGGCCTCCTCCGATGAGCAGTTCTTC.

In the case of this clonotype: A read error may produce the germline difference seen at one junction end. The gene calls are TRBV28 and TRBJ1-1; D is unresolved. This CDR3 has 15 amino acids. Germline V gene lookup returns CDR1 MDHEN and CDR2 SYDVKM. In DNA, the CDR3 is TGTGCCAGCAGTTTGACAAGGGAGGTGAACTCTGAAGCTTTCTTT. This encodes CASSLTREVNSEAFF. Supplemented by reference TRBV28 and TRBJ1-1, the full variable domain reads DVKVTQSSRYLVKRTGEKVFLECVQDMDHENMFWYRQDPGLGLRLIYFSYDVKMKEKGDIPEGYSVSREKKERFSLILESASTNQTSMYLCASSLTREVNSEAFFGQGTRLTVV.

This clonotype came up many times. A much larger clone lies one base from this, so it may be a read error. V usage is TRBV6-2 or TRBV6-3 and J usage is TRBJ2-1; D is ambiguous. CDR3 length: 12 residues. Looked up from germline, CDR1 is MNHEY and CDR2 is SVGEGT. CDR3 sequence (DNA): TGTGCCAGCAGTTACTCGTGGAATGAGCGGTTCTTC. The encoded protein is CASSYSWNERFF.